The 9 T cell receptor beta chains below were found in one sample sequenced in a study of Graves' ophthalmopathy and Graves' hyperthyroidism. The TCR beta CDR3 regions underwent amplification from RNA transcripts. The authors performed first-round RT-PCR with HTBI primers and then a second-round multiplex PCR. TCRdb called the multiplex PCR reads again in MiXCR, with one record for every CDR3 protein. The table records under 250,000 distinct CDR3 sequences, approximately 28% of them present only once. Sample: peripheral blood. Source of these receptors: a man in his forties or fifties with Graves' ophthalmopathy.

In its sample, this clonotype was seen a few times. CDR3 in DNA: TGTGCCACCAGCAGCGACCAGGGGGGGACTGAAGCTTTCTTT. Amino acid sequence: CATSSDQGGTEAFF. J is TRBJ1-1 and V is TRBV15, with 7 positions matching TRBD1. CDR3 length equals 14 residues. The germline V gene has CDR1 LNHNV and CDR2 YYDKDF (reference sequence). Germline trimming cut 3 bases from V and 5 bases from J; bases unmatched to any gene: 6.

The J gene is TRBJ2-2, the V gene TRBV6-1, with D uncertain. CDR3 length: 14 residues. Trimming cost V 6 bases and J 4 bases, with 12 bases left between them. Germline loops: CDR1 MNHNS, CDR2 SASEGT. The CDR3 here is CASRNTTFTGELFF. As DNA, the CDR3 is TGTGCCAGCAGGAACACCACTTTCACCGGGGAGCTGTTTTTT.

In its sample, this clonotype was seen many times. The CDR3 DNA reads TGTGCCAGCAGTCTCCGGGACTCTCTTGAGCAGTACTTC. Translating it yields CASSLRDSLEQYF. The gene calls are TRBV27 and TRBJ2-7; maybe TRBD2 (6 bases). Germline lookup yields CDR1 MNHEY and CDR2 SMNVEV (reference sequence). This CDR3 is built from 13 residues. V gave up 5 bases and J gave up 7 bases, with 15 bases separating them.

The genes are TRBV6-1 and TRBJ2-5; D is unresolved. Deletions cut 4 bases from V and 7 bases from J, with 13 bases between. The germline V gene has CDR1 MNHNS and CDR2 SASEGT. The CDR3 contains 13 residues. Written as DNA, the CDR3 is TGTGCCAGCAGTGTTGGACCCCGCCCGACCCAGTACTTC. It codes for CASSVGPRPTQYF.

This clonotype was seen many times. For the CDR3, the DNA is TGTGCCAGCAGTTACTCGGGACAGGGGGCGAGCGAGCAGTACTTC. Translating gives CASSYSGQGASEQYF. The V gene is TRBV6-2 or TRBV6-3, the J gene TRBJ2-7, with 12 bases aligning to TRBD1. This CDR3 has 15 amino acids. CDR1 and CDR2 from the germline V gene are MNHEY and SVGEGT. V lost 0 bases to trimming and J lost 6 bases; unmatched junction nucleotides: 3.

This clonotype was picked up many times. This rearrangement joins TRBV11-2 to TRBJ2-4; D not certain. The V gene lost 2 bases and the J gene lost 5 bases, with 4 bases spanning the gap. The CDR3 has 12 residues. Looked up from germline, CDR1 is SGHAT and CDR2 is FQNNGV. In nucleotides, the CDR3 is TGTGCCAGCAGCTTAAACGAAAACATTCAGTACTTC. Amino acids: CASSLNENIQYF.

This sequence joins TRBV11-2 and TRBJ2-7, with 13 positions matching TRBD2. J lost 7 bases, V lost 5 bases, and 11 bases had no gene match. The CDR3 extends over 16 amino acids. Germline V gene sequence: CDR1 SGHAT, CDR2 FQNNGV. The CDR3 DNA reads as TGTGCCAGCAGCCGAACTAGCGGGAGGGCAACGGGAGAGCAGTACTTC. Amino acids: CASSRTSGRATGEQYF. Based on the CDR3 plus reference TRBV11-2 and TRBJ2-7, the full variable domain is EAGVAQSPRYKIIEKRQSVAFWCNPISGHATLYWYQQILGQGPKLLIQFQNNGVVDDSQLPKDRFSAERLKGVDSTLKIQPAKLEDSAVYLCASSRTSGRATGEQYFGPGTRLTVT.

This clonotype has a count of ten or more. This chain connects TRBV29-1 to TRBJ1-5, with 7 bases identical to TRBD1. After removal of 6 bases from V and 5 bases from J, the junction contained 4 bases not matched to a gene. The germline V gene encodes CDR1 SQVTM and CDR2 ANQGSEA. The CDR3 has 12 residues. CDR3: CSVRQGDQPQHF. For the CDR3, the DNA is TGCAGCGTCCGACAGGGTGATCAGCCCCAGCATTTT.

This clonotype was observed at least ten times. The chain uses TRBV20-1 and TRBJ2-7, with 11 bases that match TRBD2. This CDR3 is 15 amino acids long. The germline V gene encodes CDR1 DFQATT and CDR2 SNEGSKA (reference sequence). Germline trimming cut 0 bases from V and 3 bases from J; bases unmatched to any gene: 4. CDR3 DNA: TGCAGTGCTAGAGATCTCGGGACTAGCGGCTACGAGCAGTACTTC. This gives the protein CSARDLGTSGYEQYF.